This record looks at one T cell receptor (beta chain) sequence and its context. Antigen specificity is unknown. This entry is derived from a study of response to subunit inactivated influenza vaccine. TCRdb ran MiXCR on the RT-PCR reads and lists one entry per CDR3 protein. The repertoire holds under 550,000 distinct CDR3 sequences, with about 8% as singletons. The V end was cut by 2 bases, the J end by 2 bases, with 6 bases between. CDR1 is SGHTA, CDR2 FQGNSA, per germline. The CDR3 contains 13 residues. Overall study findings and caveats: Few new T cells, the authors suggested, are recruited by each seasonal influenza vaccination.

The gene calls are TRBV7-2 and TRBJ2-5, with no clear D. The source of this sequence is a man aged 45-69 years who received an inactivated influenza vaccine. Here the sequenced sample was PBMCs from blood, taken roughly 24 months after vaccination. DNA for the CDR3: TGTGCCAGCAGCTTATGGGAACAAGAGACCCAGTACTTC. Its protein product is CASSLWEQETQYF.